The following is a T cell receptor beta chain sequence with its context. These data come from a study of blood T cell repertoires in COVID-19. Study at large: Sample material is recorded as cDNA or gDNA derived from T cells, B-cell-depleted T cells, or PBMCs.

Trimming pared 1 base from V and 2 bases from J, leaving 18 bases between. CDR1 is SGHKS and CDR2 is YYEKEE in the germline V gene (reference sequence). The CDR3 is 17 amino acids. Sequencing was performed with immunoSEQ multiplex PCR; in TCRdb, only in-frame clones are kept and a portion is missing. Of approximately 400,000 clones listed, roughly 90% are singletons. This sequence joins TRBV5-5 and TRBJ1-1; D is perhaps TRBD1 (5 bases). The receptor was derived from a man between 40 and 49 years old with acute or convalescent COVID-19. The sample consisted of peripheral blood. The CDR3 is CASSLSGVWQGNTEAFF. CDR3 nucleotides: TGTGCCAGCAGCTTGTCGGGGGTGTGGCAGGGAAACACTGAAGCTTTCTTT.